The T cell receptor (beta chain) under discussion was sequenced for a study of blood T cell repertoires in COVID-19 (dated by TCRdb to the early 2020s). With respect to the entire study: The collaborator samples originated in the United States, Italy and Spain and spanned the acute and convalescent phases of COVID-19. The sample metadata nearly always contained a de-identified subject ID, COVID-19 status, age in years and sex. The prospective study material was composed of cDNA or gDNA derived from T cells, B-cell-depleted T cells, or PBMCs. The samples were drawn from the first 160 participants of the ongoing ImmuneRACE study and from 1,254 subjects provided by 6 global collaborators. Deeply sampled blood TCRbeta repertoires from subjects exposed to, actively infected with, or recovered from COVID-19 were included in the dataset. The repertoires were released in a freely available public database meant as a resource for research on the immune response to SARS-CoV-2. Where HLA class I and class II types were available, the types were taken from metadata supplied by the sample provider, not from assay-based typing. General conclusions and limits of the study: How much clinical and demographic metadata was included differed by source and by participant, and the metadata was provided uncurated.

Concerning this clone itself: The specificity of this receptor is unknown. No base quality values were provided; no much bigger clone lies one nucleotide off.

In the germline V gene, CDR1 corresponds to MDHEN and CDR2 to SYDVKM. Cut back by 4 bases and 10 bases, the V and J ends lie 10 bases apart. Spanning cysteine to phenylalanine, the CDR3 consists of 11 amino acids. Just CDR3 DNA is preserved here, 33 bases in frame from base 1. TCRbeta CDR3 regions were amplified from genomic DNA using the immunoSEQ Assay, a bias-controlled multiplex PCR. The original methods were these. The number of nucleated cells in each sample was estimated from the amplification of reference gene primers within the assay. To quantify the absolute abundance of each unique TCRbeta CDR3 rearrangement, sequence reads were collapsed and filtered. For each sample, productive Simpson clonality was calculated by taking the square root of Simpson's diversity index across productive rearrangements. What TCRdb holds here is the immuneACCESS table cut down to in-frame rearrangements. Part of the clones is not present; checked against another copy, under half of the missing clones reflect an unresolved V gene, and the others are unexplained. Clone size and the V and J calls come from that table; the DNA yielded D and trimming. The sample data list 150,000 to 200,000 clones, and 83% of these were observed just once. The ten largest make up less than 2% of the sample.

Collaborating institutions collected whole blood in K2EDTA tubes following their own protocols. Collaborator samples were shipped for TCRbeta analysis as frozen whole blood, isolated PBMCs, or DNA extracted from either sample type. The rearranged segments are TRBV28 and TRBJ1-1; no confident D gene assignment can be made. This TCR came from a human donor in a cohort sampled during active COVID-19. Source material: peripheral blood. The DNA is TGTGCCAGCAGTTGGGGAGGGATAGCTTTCTTT. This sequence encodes CASSWGGIAFF. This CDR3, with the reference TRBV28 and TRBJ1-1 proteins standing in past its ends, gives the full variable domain DVKVTQSSRYLVKRTGEKVFLECVQDMDHENMFWYRQDPGLGLRLIYFSYDVKMKEKGDIPEGYSVSREKKERFSLILESASTNQTSMYLCASSWGGIAFFGQGTRLTVV.